Detailed here is one T cell receptor beta chain. The antigen is unknown. The data belong to a study of cytomegalovirus exposure and HLA in healthy donors. PCR involved 60 Vbeta and 13 Jbeta primers. In the study's own analysis: An analysis performed later counted 60 million to 90 million unique TCR beta chains (approximately 10 million of them shared). Profiling relied on immunoSEQ multiplex PCR, and the TCRdb table lists in-frame clones only, not all of them. V and J calls plus clone size are reproduced from that table; the DNA served to infer D and trimming. Of roughly 98,000 clones listed, roughly 81% are singletons. Notes on the study in general: Analyses of presence and absence presupposed an approximately uniform sequencing depth across donors.

V shed 6 bases, J shed 7 bases, and the junction held 6 bases outside the gene matches. The CDR3 is made up of 13 amino acids. Germline loops: CDR1 MNHEY, CDR2 SVGAGI. V usage is TRBV6-5 and J usage is TRBJ1-3; 7 nucleotides agree with TRBD1. The source material was PBMCs. The receptor's source is a middle-aged man in good health and CMV-seronegative. CDR3 nucleotides: TGTGCCAGCAGGACAGGGATCGCGAACACCATATATTTT. It codes for CASRTGIANTIYF.